This TCR beta chain stems from a study of cytomegalovirus exposure and HLA in healthy donors. Study-level findings and limits: Testing in vitro showed three CMV-associated chains specific for CMV antigens. Later on, an analysis tied 15,000 to 20,000 TCR beta sequences to HLA alleles at 0.05 false discovery rate. Serostatus for CMV was the only available immune exposure information. Excluded: some indistinguishable V segments such as TRBV6-2 and TRBV6-3.

Both 60 Vbeta primers and 13 Jbeta primers went into the PCR. The protocol was immunoSEQ multiplex PCR, while the TCRdb copy is restricted to in-frame clones and leaves out a portion. The repertoire holds 90,000 to 100,000 clones, with approximately 80% as singletons. V shed 3 bases, J shed 3 bases, and the junction held 10 bases outside the gene matches. CDR1 is LNHDA and CDR2 is SQIVND in the germline V gene (reference sequence). This CDR3 has 16 amino acids. Of note for this clone: Its antigen is as yet unknown.

The clonotype was recovered from a female donor in good health and CMV-seronegative. The rearrangement uses TRBV19 and TRBJ1-2; 7 bases agree with TRBD1. The sample was PBMCs. In nucleotides, the CDR3 is TGTGCCAGTAGTATTGGTCTCAGACAGGGCGACTATGGCTACACCTTC. This encodes CASSIGLRQGDYGYTF.